These 29 T cell receptor beta chains share one sample of origin, sequenced in a study of cytomegalovirus exposure and HLA in healthy donors. The primer mix had 60 Vbeta and 13 Jbeta primers. The method was immunoSEQ multiplex PCR; TCRdb's version includes in-frame clones alone and lacks a portion of them. The repertoire consists of more than 130,000 clones, with roughly 80% occurring once and the leading ten covering more than 4%. Sequencing was performed on PBMCs. These receptor sequences come from a man aged 35 to 55 in good health and CMV-seropositive.

The chain recombines TRBV7-2 with TRBJ2-3, with 9 bases that match TRBD1. The length of the CDR3 is 14 residues. From germline, CDR1 is SGHTA and CDR2 FQGNSA. With V trimmed by 6 bases and J by 8 bases, 9 bases remained unmatched. The CDR3 bases are TGTGCCAGCAGGCCGGGACAGGGTGGAACTACGCAGTATTTT. Protein: CASRPGQGGTTQYF.

The gene calls are TRBV6-5 and TRBJ1-5, with a possible D match to TRBD1 (5 bases). CDR3 size: 14 residues. Per germline, CDR1 MNHEY and CDR2 SVGAGI. V lost 5 bases, J lost 6 bases, and 14 bases lay in between. Here the CDR3 DNA reads TGTGCCAGCAGTCCCCGCGGGGCGAGTCAGCCCCAGCATTTT. It specifies CASSPRGASQPQHF.

The chain combines TRBV11-2 with TRBJ2-3; 11 nucleotides agree with TRBD2. Germline V gene data show CDR1 as SGHAT and CDR2 as FQNNGV. This CDR3 comprises 16 residues. The V and J ends lost 3 bases and 0 bases, in that order; junction bases with no gene match: 2. The CDR3, as DNA: TGTGCCAGCAGCTTCACTAGCGGGGGTAGCACAGATACGCAGTATTTT. Residues: CASSFTSGGSTDTQYF.

This chain joins TRBV2 and TRBJ2-1, with a possible D match to TRBD2 (5 bases). V lost 8 bases, J lost 7 bases, and 9 bases lay in between. CDR1 is SNHLY and CDR2 is FYNNEI in the germline V gene. The CDR3 totals 11 residues. The CDR3 region has the DNA TGTGCCAGCGTCAAGCGGAATGAGCAGTTCTTC. This encodes CASVKRNEQFF.

The genes are TRBV28 and TRBJ1-6; D uncertain. The CDR3 contains 12 residues. V lost 5 bases and J lost 7, with 6 bases in between. Germline values: CDR1 MDHEN, CDR2 SYDVKM. CDR3 DNA: TGTGCCAGCAGTCTCCAGAATTCACCCCTCCACTTT. Amino acids: CASSLQNSPLHF.

V is TRBV6-1 and J is TRBJ2-7; TRBD2 aligns across 13 bases. The J segment lost 3 bases and the V segment lost 7 bases, leaving 6 bases of the junction unmatched. The CDR3 loop spans 15 amino acids. Germline V CDR1 and CDR2: MNHNS, SASEGT. Here the CDR3 reads CASMIRTSGSYEQYF. For the CDR3, the DNA is TGTGCCAGCATGATCAGGACTAGCGGGAGCTACGAGCAGTACTTC.

This clone was seen more than once but under ten times. V usage is TRBV6-1 and J usage is TRBJ2-7, with a tentative D call TRBD1 (6 bases). Between the trimmed V and J ends, which lost 3 bases and 3 bases, there was a span of 12 bases. CDR1 is MNHNS and CDR2 is SASEGT in the germline V gene. CDR3 length: 14 amino acids. CDR3 nucleotide sequence: TGTGCCAGCAGTGAGACCGGGACATACTACGAGCAGTACTTC. This sequence encodes CASSETGTYYEQYF.

The chain combines TRBV6-1 with TRBJ2-7; 9 bases agree with TRBD2. CDR3 length: 13 amino acids. V was clipped by 7 bases and J by 5 bases; unmatched bases: 6. Per germline, CDR1 MNHNS and CDR2 SASEGT. The CDR3 sequence: CASTGGLADEQYF. Here the CDR3 DNA reads TGTGCCAGCACTGGGGGACTAGCAGACGAGCAGTACTTC.

The rearrangement uses TRBV14 and TRBJ1-2, with D possibly matching TRBD1 (5 bases). Germline CDR1 SGHDN, CDR2 FVKESK. Trimming cost V 0 bases and J 8 bases, with 13 bases left between them. The CDR3 loop spans 14 amino acids. The DNA of the CDR3 is TGTGCCAGCAGCCAAGAGTCCAGGGTGGAAGGCTACACCTTC. Protein product: CASSQESRVEGYTF.

The V gene is TRBV4-1, the J gene TRBJ2-1, with 10 bases matching TRBD2. This CDR3 comprises 19 residues. Per the germline V gene, CDR1 is MGHRA and CDR2 is YSYEKL. J gave up 10 bases and V 0 bases, and 18 bases lay outside the gene matches. The CDR3 loop reads CASSQDLRQGLAGVNEQFF. In nucleotides, the CDR3 is TGCGCCAGCAGCCAAGATTTGAGACAGGGGCTAGCGGGAGTAAACGAGCAGTTCTTC.

This clone was seen a few times. The chain recombines TRBV5-5 with TRBJ2-1; D possibly corresponds to TRBD2 (7 bases). Between the trimmed V and J ends, which lost 2 bases and 0 bases, there was a span of 9 bases. The CDR3 runs 15 residues. Germline CDR1 and CDR2: SGHKS and YYEKEE (reference sequence). The CDR3 DNA reads as TGTGCCAGCAGCTTAAGGGGGGGCTCCTACAATGAGCAGTTCTTC. It specifies CASSLRGGSYNEQFF.

The chain carries TRBV5-6 and TRBJ2-3, with TRBD2 as a possible D gene (5 bases). Trimming shortened V by 4 bases and J by 14 bases, and 17 bases separated the two germline ends. The CDR3 sequence is 12 residues long. Germline lookup yields CDR1 SGHDT and CDR2 YYEEEE. The CDR3 DNA reads as TGTGCCAGCAGCCCCCCGGGCGGGCTTCTGTATTTT. Its translation is CASSPPGGLLYF.

This CDR3 is CAWSPTTGLRSNQPQHF. For the CDR3, the DNA is TGTGCCTGGAGTCCTACCACGGGGTTAAGGTCCAATCAGCCCCAGCATTTT. J is TRBJ1-5 and V is TRBV30; no firm D call. The ends were cut back, 2 bases at V and 3 bases at J, with 20 bases in the middle. Germline V lookup: CDR1 GTSNPN, CDR2 SVGIG (reference sequence). The CDR3 length is 17 residues.

V usage is TRBV2 and J usage is TRBJ1-2; TRBD1 is a possible D gene (5 bases). Germline V gene sequence: CDR1 SNHLY, CDR2 FYNNEI. The ends were cut back, 11 bases at V and 5 bases at J, with 15 bases in the middle. The length of the CDR3 is 12 residues. The CDR3 loop is CAGRGDQYGYTF. The CDR3 DNA follows: TGTGCCGGGCGGGGGGACCAATATGGCTACACCTTC.

The J gene is TRBJ2-5, the V gene TRBV29-1, with D perhaps TRBD2 (5 bases). This CDR3 is built from 13 residues. Trimming stripped 3 bases from V and 3 bases from J, with 11 bases between. CDR1 is SQVTM, CDR2 ANQGSEA, per germline. The chain's CDR3 is CSVEGGGEETQYF. For the CDR3, the DNA is TGCAGCGTTGAGGGCGGAGGTGAAGAGACCCAGTACTTC.

This clone occurred once. The V call is TRBV7-9, the J call TRBJ2-1, with D maybe TRBD2 (5 bases). The V gene's germline CDR1 is SEHNR and CDR2 FQNEAQ (reference sequence). This CDR3 has 14 residues. Between the trimmed V and J ends, which lost 3 bases and 4 bases, there was a span of 10 bases. CDR3 in DNA: TGTGCCAGCAGCTTCCTATGGACTTACAATGAGCAGTTCTTC. Its protein is CASSFLWTYNEQFF.

The CDR3 region is CASSLSLNTEAFF. In nucleotides, the CDR3 is TGTGCCAGTAGTCTTTCTCTGAACACTGAAGCTTTCTTT. V gene TRBV19 combines with J gene TRBJ1-1; D ambiguous. Germline values: CDR1 LNHDA, CDR2 SQIVND (reference sequence). This CDR3 has 13 residues. The V gene lost 5 bases and the J gene lost 0 bases, with 7 bases spanning the gap.

This clone has only a few counts. The J gene is TRBJ2-7, the V gene TRBV7-2, with D tentatively TRBD2 (6 bases). The V end lost 5 bases, the J end lost 4 bases, and 18 bases lay between the germline ends. Germline CDR1 SGHTA, CDR2 FQGNSA. The CDR3 runs 15 residues. CDR3: CASSLYPTSAYEQYF. The CDR3 DNA reads TGTGCCAGCAGCCTATACCCGACTAGTGCGTACGAGCAGTACTTC.

The V call is TRBV5-4, the J call TRBJ2-2; 10 bases agree with TRBD1. Trimming at V came to 1 base and at J to 6 bases, leaving 12 bases not matched to a gene. The germline V gene has CDR1 SGHNT and CDR2 YYREEE (reference sequence). This CDR3 has 18 amino acids. CDR3 loop: CASSLLFGTGAGAGELFF. The CDR3 nucleotides are TGTGCCAGCAGCTTGCTTTTCGGGACAGGGGCGGGCGCCGGGGAGCTGTTTTTT.

The chain carries TRBV27 and TRBJ2-7; possible D gene TRBD1, 6 bases. The CDR3 length is 15 residues. V shed 6 bases and J shed 2 bases, with 17 bases lying between them. CDR1 and CDR2 (germline): MNHEY, SMNVEV (reference sequence). CDR3 DNA: TGTGCCAGCAGCTCAATGGGGGCACAAGCCTACGAGCAGTACTTC. It is translated as CASSSMGAQAYEQYF.

In its sample, this clone was seen a few times. The genes are TRBV5-1 and TRBJ1-2; possible D gene TRBD1, 5 bases. The CDR3 extends over 13 amino acids. V was shortened by 4 bases and J by 6 bases, with 13 bases between the two germline ends. CDR1 is SGHRS, CDR2 YFSETQ, per germline. CDR3 nucleotide sequence: TGCGCCAGCAGCCCTAACGGGGGGAATGGCTACACCTTC. As protein: CASSPNGGNGYTF.

The chain carries TRBV30 and TRBJ1-1, with a weak D call TRBD1 (6 bases). V was clipped by 6 bases and J by 1 base, with 9 bases between them. CDR3 length equals 12 residues. Germline-derived CDR1 and CDR2 are GTSNPN and SVGIG (reference sequence). In DNA, the CDR3 is TGTGCCTGCTACAGGGAGAACACTGAAGCTTTCTTT. Protein: CACYRENTEAFF.

The table lists this clone with a count of one. The chain uses TRBV27 and TRBJ2-7; 9 positions agree with TRBD1. The CDR3 is 15 residues long. Looked up from germline, CDR1 is MNHEY and CDR2 is SMNVEV (reference sequence). Losses at the gene ends were 4 bases for V and 4 bases for J; bases not matched to a gene: 8. CDR3 loop: CASSSLETGGYEQYF. CDR3 coding DNA: TGTGCCAGCAGTTCTTTGGAGACAGGGGGTTACGAGCAGTACTTC.

As to this clone: At one end the junction does not follow the germline gene, possibly because of a read error. The gene calls are TRBV7-9 and TRBJ1-5, with unresolved D. The CDR3 is made up of 14 amino acids. Germline V gene sequence: CDR1 SEHNR, CDR2 FQNEAQ (reference sequence). CDR3 nucleotide sequence: TGTTCCAGCAGCTCCGACGAGGGTAGGCAGCCCCAGCATTTT. Translated: CSSSSDEGRQPQHF.

The table lists this clone with a count of one. The J gene is TRBJ1-3, the V gene TRBV5-1; 8 bases are shared with TRBD1. The germline V gene has CDR1 SGHRS and CDR2 YFSETQ. Trimming at V came to 5 bases and at J to 0 bases, leaving 13 bases not matched to a gene. This CDR3 has 18 residues. The CDR3 region is CASRARTGPLLSGNTIYF. CDR3 DNA sequence: TGCGCCAGCAGAGCCCGGACAGGGCCTTTGCTCTCTGGAAACACCATATATTTT.

The chain joins TRBV18 to TRBJ1-1; D possibly corresponds to TRBD1 (6 bases). CDR1 and CDR2 (germline): KGHSH, LQKENI. The CDR3 is 15 amino acids. V lost 3 bases and J 5 bases, leaving 16 bases between the germline ends. CDR3 nucleotide sequence: TGTGCCAGCTCACCGGTACAGGGAAGAGATACTGAAGCTTTCTTT. It is translated as CASSPVQGRDTEAFF. The entire variable domain, with the rest obtained from reference TRBV18 and TRBJ1-1, is as follows: NAGVMQNPRHLVRRRGQEARLRCSPMKGHSHVYWYRQLPEEGLKFMVYLQKENIIDESGMPKERFSAEFPKEGPSILRIQQVVRGDSAAYFCASSPVQGRDTEAFFGQGTRLTVV.

The J gene is TRBJ2-1, the V gene TRBV5-1, with D possibly being TRBD2 (6 bases). The germline V gene has CDR1 SGHRS and CDR2 YFSETQ. This CDR3 region has 16 residues. Trimming cost V 0 bases and J 4 bases, with 14 bases left between them. The CDR3 reads CASSLASGSSYNEQFF. The DNA for the CDR3 is TGCGCCAGCAGCTTGGCCTCCGGGAGCAGTTACAATGAGCAGTTCTTC.

The rearrangement links TRBV11-2 to TRBJ2-1, with TRBD1 matching over 7 bases. With V trimmed by 2 bases and J by 5 bases, 3 bases remained unmatched. The germline V gene has CDR1 SGHAT and CDR2 FQNNGV. The CDR3 contains 14 residues. The CDR3 region has the DNA TGTGCCAGCAGCTTAAAGGGGGCCGACAATGAGCAGTTCTTC. It translates to CASSLKGADNEQFF.

The chain joins TRBV6-1 to TRBJ1-6, with D perhaps TRBD1 (6 bases). Per germline, CDR1 MNHNS and CDR2 SASEGT. Between the trimmed V and J ends, which lost 9 bases and 13 bases, there was a span of 16 bases. This CDR3 contains 12 residues. CDR3: CASNHRVGPLHF. The CDR3 DNA reads as TGTGCCAGTAACCACAGGGTCGGGCCCCTCCACTTT.